This T cell receptor beta chain was identified during a study of T cell responses to AZD1222 COVID-19 vaccine. Note on this clone: Its specificity is not known. The same CDR3 can be traced to other DNA sequences in this sample.

Study-wide results and caveats: Reports indicate that nearly half of spike-specific TCRs are directed at unmutated variant regions. Baseline serology detected seropositivity in only six or seven AZD1222 recipients. Repertoire sampling was restricted to post-peak T cell response timepoints. A mostly white British donor set with more females was recruited, and clonal diversity was possibly underestimated.

The table came from immunoSEQ multiplex PCR; TCRdb's copy has only in-frame clones and leaves some out. The data show roughly 150,000 clones, roughly nine tenths seen once. The length of the CDR3 is 12 residues. From germline, CDR1 is LGHDT and CDR2 YNNKEL (reference sequence). V was cut by 1 base and J by 6 bases, with 7 bases left in between. The sequencing used peripheral blood, collected on day 0 of AZD1222 vaccination. This receptor was obtained from an adult in good health. The V and J genes are TRBV3-1 (or the pseudogene TRBV3-2) and TRBJ2-7; TRBD2 might be the D (6 bases). CDR3 in amino acids: CASSQVGGEQYF. As DNA, the CDR3 is TGTGCCAGCAGCCAAGTGGGAGGCGAGCAGTACTTC.